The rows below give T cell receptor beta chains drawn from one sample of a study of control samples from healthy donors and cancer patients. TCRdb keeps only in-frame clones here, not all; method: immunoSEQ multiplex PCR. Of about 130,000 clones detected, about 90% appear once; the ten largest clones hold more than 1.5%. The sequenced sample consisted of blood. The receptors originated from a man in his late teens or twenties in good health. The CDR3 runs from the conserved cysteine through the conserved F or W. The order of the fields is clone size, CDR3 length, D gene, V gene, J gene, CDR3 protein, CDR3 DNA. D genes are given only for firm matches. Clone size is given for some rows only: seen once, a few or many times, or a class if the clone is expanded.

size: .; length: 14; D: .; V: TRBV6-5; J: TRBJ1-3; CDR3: CASSYTLTGNTIYF; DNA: TGTGCCAGCAGTTACACTCTAACTGGAAACACCATATATTTT
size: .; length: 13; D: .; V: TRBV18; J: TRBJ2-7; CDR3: CASSTGLSYEQYF; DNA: TGTGCCAGCTCAACGGGACTTTCCTACGAGCAGTACTTC
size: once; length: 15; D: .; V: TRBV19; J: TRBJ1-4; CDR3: CASSIQGTTNEKLFF; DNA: TGTGCCAGTAGTATACAGGGGACAACTAATGAAAAACTGTTTTTT
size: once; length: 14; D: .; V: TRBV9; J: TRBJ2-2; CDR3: CASSVGQDGGELFF; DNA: TGTGCCAGCAGCGTAGGGCAGGATGGCGGGGAGCTGTTTTTT
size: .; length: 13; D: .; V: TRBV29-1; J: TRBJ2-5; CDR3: CSVDLGALETQYF; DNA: TGCAGCGTTGATCTGGGGGCGTTGGAGACCCAGTACTTC
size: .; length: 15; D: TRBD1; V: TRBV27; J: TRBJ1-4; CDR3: CASSRRDSLNEKLFF; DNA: TGTGCCAGCAGTAGACGGGACAGCCTTAATGAAAAACTGTTTTTT
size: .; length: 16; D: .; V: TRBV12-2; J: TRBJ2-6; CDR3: CASRLAPASGANVLTF; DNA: TGTGCAAGTCGCTTAGCGCCAGCCTCTGGGGCCAACGTCCTGACTTTC
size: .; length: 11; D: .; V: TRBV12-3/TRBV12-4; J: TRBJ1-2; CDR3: CASSLADGYTF; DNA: TGTGCCAGCAGTTTAGCGGATGGCTACACCTTC
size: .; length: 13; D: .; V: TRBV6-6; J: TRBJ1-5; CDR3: CASSSPLSQPQHF; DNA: TGTGCCAGCAGTTCTCCCTTAAGTCAGCCCCAGCATTTT
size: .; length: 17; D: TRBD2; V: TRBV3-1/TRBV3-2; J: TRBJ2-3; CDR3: CASSRALAGGHTDTQYF; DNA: TGTGCCAGCAGCCGGGCATTAGCGGGAGGCCACACAGATACGCAGTATTTT
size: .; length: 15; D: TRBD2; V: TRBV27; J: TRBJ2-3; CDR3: CASTGTSGSWDTQYF; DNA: TGTGCCAGCACTGGGACTAGCGGGAGTTGGGATACGCAGTATTTT
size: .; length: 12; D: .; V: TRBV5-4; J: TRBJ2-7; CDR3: CASSWDFYEQYF; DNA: TGTGCCAGCAGTTGGGACTTCTACGAGCAGTACTTC
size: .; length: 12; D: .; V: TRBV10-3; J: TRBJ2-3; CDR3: CATGGSTDTQYF; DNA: TGTGCCACGGGCGGGAGCACAGATACGCAGTATTTT
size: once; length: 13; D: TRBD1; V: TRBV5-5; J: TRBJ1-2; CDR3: CASSLDRSYGYTF; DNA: TGTGCCAGCAGCCTGGACAGGTCATATGGCTACACCTTC
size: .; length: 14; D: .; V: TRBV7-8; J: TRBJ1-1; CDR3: CASSRRDSLRRAFF; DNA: TGTGCCAGCAGCCGTAGGGACTCCCTGAGGAGGGCTTTCTTT
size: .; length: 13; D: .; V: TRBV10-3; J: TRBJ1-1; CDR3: CAISRTGRAEAFF; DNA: TGTGCCATCAGCCGAACAGGGCGAGCTGAAGCTTTCTTT
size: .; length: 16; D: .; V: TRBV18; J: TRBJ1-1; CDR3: CASSPGLFSVNTEAFF; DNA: TGTGCCAGCTCACCAGGCCTTTTTAGTGTGAACACTGAAGCTTTCTTT
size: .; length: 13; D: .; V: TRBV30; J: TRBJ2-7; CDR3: CAWGESSTGEQYF; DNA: TGTGCCTGGGGTGAATCGAGTACGGGCGAGCAGTACTTC
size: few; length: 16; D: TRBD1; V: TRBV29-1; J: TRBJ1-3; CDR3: CSVGLGTVTSGNTIYF; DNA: TGCAGCGTTGGATTGGGGACAGTAACCTCTGGAAACACCATATATTTT
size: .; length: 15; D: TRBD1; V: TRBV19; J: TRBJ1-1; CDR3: CASSPWGQGNMEAFF; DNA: TGTGCCAGTAGTCCCTGGGGACAGGGGAATATGGAAGCTTTCTTT
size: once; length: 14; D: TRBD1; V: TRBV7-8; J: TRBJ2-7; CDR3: CASSFGGTGVEQYF; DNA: TGTGCCAGCAGCTTTGGGGGGACAGGGGTCGAGCAGTACTTC
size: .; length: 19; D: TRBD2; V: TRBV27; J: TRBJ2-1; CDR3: CASRYRGLAGGTPYSEQFF; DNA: TGTGCCAGCAGATACCGAGGACTAGCGGGAGGGACTCCCTACAGTGAGCAGTTCTTC
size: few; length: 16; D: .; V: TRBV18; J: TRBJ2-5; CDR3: CASSPEASVTQETQYF; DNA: TGTGCCAGCTCACCAGAAGCTAGCGTAACACAAGAGACCCAGTACTTC
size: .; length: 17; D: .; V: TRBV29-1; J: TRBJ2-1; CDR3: CSVELGRTPLLAHEQFF; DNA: TGCAGCGTTGAATTAGGAAGGACACCTCTTCTCGCCCATGAGCAGTTCTTC
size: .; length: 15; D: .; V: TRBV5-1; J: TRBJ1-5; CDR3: CASSWDGPSNQPQHF; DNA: TGCGCCAGCAGCTGGGACGGTCCTAGCAATCAGCCCCAGCATTTT
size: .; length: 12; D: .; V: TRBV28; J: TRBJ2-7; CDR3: CASRTGFREQYF; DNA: TGTGCCAGCAGGACAGGATTCCGCGAGCAGTACTTC
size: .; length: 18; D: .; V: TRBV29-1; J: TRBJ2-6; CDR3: CSVGSTGLRFSGANVLTF; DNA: TGCAGCGTGGGATCGACAGGTCTTCGATTCTCTGGGGCCAACGTCCTGACTTTC
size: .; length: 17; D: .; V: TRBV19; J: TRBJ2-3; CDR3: CASSIRSPGDRPDTQYF; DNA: TGTGCCAGTAGTATCAGGTCCCCGGGAGACCGCCCAGATACGCAGTATTTT
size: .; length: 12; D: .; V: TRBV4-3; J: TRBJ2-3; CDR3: CASSEGADTQYF; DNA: TGCGCCAGCAGTGAAGGCGCCGATACGCAGTATTTT